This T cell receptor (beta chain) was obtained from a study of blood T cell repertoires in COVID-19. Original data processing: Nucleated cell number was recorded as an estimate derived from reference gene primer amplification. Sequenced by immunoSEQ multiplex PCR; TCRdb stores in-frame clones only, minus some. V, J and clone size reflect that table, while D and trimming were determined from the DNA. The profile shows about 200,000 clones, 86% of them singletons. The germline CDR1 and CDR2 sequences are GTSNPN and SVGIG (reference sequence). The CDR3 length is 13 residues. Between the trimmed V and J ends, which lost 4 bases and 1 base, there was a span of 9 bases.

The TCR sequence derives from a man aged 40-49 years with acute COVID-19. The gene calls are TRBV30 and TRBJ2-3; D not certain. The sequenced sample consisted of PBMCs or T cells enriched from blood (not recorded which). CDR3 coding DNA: TGTGCCTGGAACGAGGCCGGCACAGATACGCAGTATTTT. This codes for CAWNEAGTDTQYF.